The table lists the clone carrying this TCR beta chain with a few counts. The sample originates from a study of blood T cell repertoires in COVID-19. Study in general: Sites in the United States, Italy and Spain provided acute and convalescent COVID-19 samples. From T cells, B-cell-depleted T cells, or PBMCs came the material, which was cDNA or gDNA.

Methods used by the authors: Quantification of nucleated cells was approximated via reference gene primer amplification. The table came from immunoSEQ multiplex PCR; TCRdb's copy has only in-frame clones and leaves some out. Clonal size and the V and J genes are those of that table, whereas D and trimming came from the DNA. The sample lists some 87,000 clones, 81% occurring once. This receptor was identified in an elderly man with active or convalescent COVID-19. Sample: peripheral blood.

The CDR3 coding sequence is TGTGCCAGCAGCCAAGCCGGGAACTATGGCTACACCTTC. It is translated as CASSQAGNYGYTF. The rearrangement links TRBV4-2 to TRBJ1-2; D call uncertain. The germline V and J ends were trimmed by 1 base and 2 bases, with 5 bases remaining between them. The CDR3 has 13 residues. Germline V gene sequence: CDR1 LGHNA, CDR2 YNFKEQ.